This T cell receptor beta chain came from a study of blood T cells in healthy people across ages (dated by TCRdb to the mid-2010s). For the study in its entirety: In model experiments, template switching captured roughly one uniquely barcoded TCR beta cDNA molecule for every two T cells. Donors of different ages were randomly distributed across sequencing lanes to avoid experimental bias. Four age groups were formed from the donors: young (average approximately 15 years), middle-aged (around 39), aged (around 68) and long-lived (more than 75). Two additional independent replicas of 1 million unique cDNA reads from the same blood draw were analyzed for two donors (one aged 18 to 29 and one aged 80 or older). To track age-related changes in TCR beta repertoire diversity, the study relied on deep sequencing normalized with unique cDNA molecular identifiers.

What the study reported, not specific to this receptor: Estimates of total diversity from one million sequenced T cells were regarded as lower bounds and underestimates. Observed TCR beta diversity correlated strongly with the percentage of naive T cells measured by flow cytometry. Observed TCR beta diversity per million T cells fell roughly linearly with age, and a significant reduction was already apparent by age roughly 40. The CMV infection status of donors was not known, potentially confounding age-related changes in expanded clonotypes. Because profiling used bulk unsorted PBMCs, naive and antigen-experienced compartments could not be compared conclusively. Compared with the aged group, the long-lived group had more naive CD4+ T cells, fewer expanded clones and increased TCR diversity, suggesting age selection.

This clonotype was observed many times. The target of this receptor is not known. The sample holds no much larger clone one base away, and base qualities are not on file. Systemically healthy Caucasian individuals from Russia, some 38 in total and aged roughly 6 to 100 years, were included as donors. Each donor gave roughly 9 milliliters of peripheral blood, drawn into EDTA-treated Vacutainer tubes. Ficoll-Paque density-gradient centrifugation was used to isolate PBMCs, with at least 7 million obtained per sample. Trizol reagent was used to extract total RNA from PBMCs, with at least 5.5 micrograms per sample. The percentages of naive CD45RAhigh/CD27high T cells were determined by flow cytometry on a PBMC aliquot from every donor. Preparation of the library involved 5' RACE. The sequencing machine was an Illumina HiSeq 2500. A second PCR of roughly 6 to 11 cycles was performed with a sample-barcoded 5' primer and a J-beta primer mix. A unique molecular identifier was introduced onto each TCR beta cDNA molecule by a template-switch 5' adaptor carrying 12 random nucleotides. Each sample yielded at least 2.5 million CDR3-containing paired-end reads. First-strand cDNA synthesis was performed from all RNA using the Mint cDNA synthesis kit, with priming by a TRBC-specific oligonucleotide. After uracil-DNA glycosylase treatment, a first 18-cycle PCR used universal primers M1SS and BC2_uni_R on all cDNA. The study's own analysis went as follows. For normalization, 1 million high-quality reads, each with a distinct molecular identifier, were randomly selected from each sample. Reads with shared molecular identifiers were discarded instead of being binned into consensus sequences. MiTCR, with a Q25 quality threshold and the strictest error-elimination algorithm, was used for CDR3 identification, clonotype clustering and error correction. A nonparametric unseen species model with Euler transformation was used to estimate a lower bound on total TCR beta diversity. The raw public data were reprocessed by TCRdb itself: fastp quality trimming at Q25, MiXCR clonotype calling, in-frame beta chains only. Entries that share a CDR3 protein sequence are merged under the most common genes and DNA. In this record, the V and J calls reflect TCRdb's handling and not the investigators' own analysis. Here the sample has some 690,000 distinct CDR3 sequences; about 20% occur a single time. 20% to 25% of the sample comes from the top ten.

The CDR3 numbers 10 residues from cysteine through phenylalanine. Here the CDR3 DNA is all that survives: 30 bases in frame from base 1. Via the germline V gene (reference sequence), CDR1 is DFQATT and CDR2 SNEGSKA. V drops 6 bases and J drops 2 bases, leaving 4 bases in between. Recombination connected TRBV20-1 to TRBJ2-5, with the identity of the D gene unclear. This receptor was identified in a man between 65 and 79 years old in good health. Material: blood. The DNA is TGCAGTGCGGGGCAAGAGACCCAGTACTTC. Translated, it gives CSAGQETQYF.